The TCR beta chain under discussion was sequenced for a study of OX40 agonist ivuxolimab in advanced cancers. With respect to the entire study: Ivuxolimab, which targeted the costimulatory receptor OX40 (CD134), was an agonistic, fully human IgG2 monoclonal antibody. Intravenous ivuxolimab was administered to patients every 2 weeks at six dose levels: 0.01, 0.1, 0.3, 1.5, 3 and 10 mg/kg. Of the roughly 54 dose-escalation patients, hepatocellular carcinoma was present in approximately 20, melanoma in some 15, renal cell carcinoma in 9 and head and neck cancer in 9. The dose-escalation cohort was 82.7% male with a mean age of roughly 60 years, ranging from roughly 20 to 85. Prior anti-PD-1, anti-PD-L1 or anti-CTLA-4 therapy was permitted, and approximately 40% of dose-escalation patients had received checkpoint inhibitors. Partial responses occurred in three dose-escalation patients, of whom one had hepatocellular carcinoma and two had cutaneous melanoma. The purpose of peripheral TCRbeta sequencing was to test whether ivuxolimab changed TCR sequence diversity and led to clonal T-cell expansion. The monotherapy dose-escalation portion (N ≈ 57 patients) of the phase I ivuxolimab trial is reported in the paper.

The paper's findings and limits, for the study overall: Clonal expansion of both CD4+ and CD8+ blood T cells was observed from baseline to week 6 at doses 0.1 to 3.0 mg/kg. The antigen specificity of the peripheral T cells that underwent clonal expansion was not determined. Partial responders in the 0.1-3.0 mg/kg groups had among the lowest normalized peripheral clonal expansion, especially among CD8+ T cells. On average, CD8+ T cells showed more expanded clones than CD4+ T cells after ivuxolimab. Low levels of normalized T-cell clonal expansion were also shown by some nonresponding patients.

In regard to this clone: Its antigen is still unknown. No much larger clonotype is one base removed from it; base qualities were not supplied.

To sequence the TCRbeta CDR3 region, genomic DNA was isolated from the sorted cells. TCRbeta CDR3 regions were sequenced using the immunoSEQ Assay. This immuneACCESS table, as held by TCRdb, lists in-frame sequences with V and J called but not all clones. Of the missing ones, under half trace to an unresolved V gene in checked studies; the others have no known cause. The sample table holds some 50,000 clones, of which approximately 83% were seen once. The top ten clonotypes cover approximately 3% of the sample. Deletion took 4 bases off V and 2 bases off J, with a span of 6 bases between the germline ends. From the germline V gene, CDR1 is SGHRS and CDR2 is YFSETQ. The CDR3 goes from the cysteine to the phenylalanine over 13 residues. The entry retains the CDR3 DNA only, 39 bases that are in frame from base 1. The trial excluded patients who had a history of autoimmune disease or were on systemic immunosuppression. In every dose cohort, peripheral blood was drawn for TCR sequencing at baseline, cycle 4 day 1, and cycle 7 day 1. Samples were obtained from an open-label, multicenter, first-in-human phase I dose-escalation trial of ivuxolimab. Adults with locally advanced or metastatic head and neck squamous cell, hepatocellular, melanoma or renal cell carcinoma were enrolled in the trial. Before TCR sequencing, CD4+ T cells and CD8+ T cells were sorted from peripheral blood as separate populations.

Source: CD4+ or CD8+ T cells sorted from blood, taken in a trial of the OX40 agonist ivuxolimab. The chain is encoded by TRBV5-1 joined to TRBJ2-2; confidence is insufficient to name the D gene. The source of this sequence is an adult with an advanced solid tumor such as melanoma, head and neck, liver or kidney cancer. This receptor has the CDR3 CASSRANTGELFF. The sequenced DNA: TGCGCCAGCAGCCGGGCCAACACCGGGGAGCTGTTTTTT.